The present T cell receptor beta chain was sequenced within a study of CD8 T cells in Susac syndrome. It was with random hexamers that roughly 0.5 to 1 ug RNA was reverse transcribed. From the immunoSEQ multiplex PCR reads, TCRdb called clonotypes with MiXCR, one entry per CDR3 protein. The data hold some 57,000 distinct CDR3 sequences, with around nine tenths observed a single time. For this clonotype: The antigen remains unidentified.

FACS enriched CD8+ TEMRA cells, while bulk CD8+ and CD4+ were negatively isolated. Trimming left V 4 bases short and J 0 bases short, with 11 bases between. This CDR3 is built from 14 residues. Germline lookup yields CDR1 SGDLS and CDR2 YYNGEE. Overall study findings and caveats: The study acknowledged a relatively small number of individuals in its TCR sequencing and HLA analysis.

The sequenced material came from CD8+ T cells from PBMCs. This rearrangement joins TRBV9 to TRBJ2-7; the D gene is possibly TRBD2 (5 bases). The sequence came from a human donor in good health. The CDR3 region has the DNA TGTGCCAGCAGCTTCACCGGGAACTCCTACGAGCAGTACTTC. Amino acids: CASSFTGNSYEQYF.